This record looks at one T cell receptor (beta chain) sequence and its context. Its antigen is not identified. The cDNA had a unique molecular identifier and a template-switch universal primer site. TCRdb used MiXCR to reprocess the 5' RACE reads, holding one entry per CDR3 protein. This table holds 200,000 to 250,000 distinct CDR3 sequences, approximately 7% found once. The data were taken from a study of identical twins. Whole-study results and caveats: Models underestimated TCR alpha sharing (out-of-frame) in monozygotic twins.

Germline V CDR1 and CDR2: SGHRS, YFSETQ. Trimming left V 1 base short and J 4 bases short, with 18 bases between. CDR3 length: 16 residues. These same records also appear under a second study, on yellow fever vaccine responses in identical twins.

The clonotype was recovered from a woman aged 18-30 years in good health. Sequenced material: memory (CD45RO+) T cells sorted from blood. The rearrangement joins TRBV5-1 to TRBJ2-7; perhaps TRBD2 as D (5 bases). DNA for the CDR3: TGCGCCAGCAGCTTGCAGGATCTGGGCCGGGGATACGAGCAGTACTTC. As protein: CASSLQDLGRGYEQYF.